One sample yielded the 27 T cell receptor beta chains listed below, sequenced in a study of CD8 T cells in ankylosing spondylitis. TCRdb analysed the 5' RACE reads with MiXCR anew, one entry per CDR3 protein. The sample consists of about 360,000 distinct CDR3 sequences, approximately 20% of them appearing once. Sequencing was performed on blood, either unsorted or a sorted T cell fraction (not recorded which). The receptors originated from a male donor with ankylosing spondylitis or in good health (not recorded which).

The sample holds a few counts of this clonotype. The chain couples TRBV20-1 to TRBJ1-1; D gene ambiguous. This CDR3 has 12 residues. Germline V CDR1 and CDR2: DFQATT, SNEGSKA (reference sequence). Trimming stripped 3 bases from V and 1 base from J, with 6 bases between. CDR3: CSASSGNTEAFF. For the CDR3, the DNA is TGCAGTGCTAGCTCGGGGAACACTGAAGCTTTCTTT.

This clonotype was observed a handful of times. The rearrangement joins TRBV7-6 to TRBJ2-1; TRBD1 agrees at 7 bases. Germline values: CDR1 SGHVS, CDR2 FNYEAQ. This CDR3 comprises 15 residues. Trimming at V came to 5 bases and at J to 2 bases, leaving 6 bases not matched to a gene. This CDR3 reads CASSLDRVAYNEQFF. CDR3 DNA: TGTGCCAGCAGCCTCGACAGGGTGGCCTACAATGAGCAGTTCTTC.

V and J are TRBV12-3 or TRBV12-4 and TRBJ2-1; D is perhaps TRBD2 (6 bases). CDR3 length: 14 amino acids. Trimming cost V 5 bases and J 7 bases, with 15 bases left between them. The CDR3 nucleotides are TGTGCCAGCAGTCCGTTAGGAGGGAAAAATGAGCAGTTCTTC. Protein sequence: CASSPLGGKNEQFF.

The V gene is TRBV12-3 or TRBV12-4, the J gene TRBJ1-2; TRBD1 matches at 7 bases. V gave up 6 bases and J gave up 7 bases; unmatched junction bases: 5. The CDR3 spans 12 residues. The CDR3 nucleotides read TGTGCCAGCAGAAAGGGGGCGGGTGGCTACACCTTC. Translated: CASRKGAGGYTF.

This clonotype turned up a few times. The J gene is TRBJ2-1, the V gene TRBV20-1, with 14 nucleotides matching TRBD2. The CDR3 is made up of 17 amino acids. CDR1 is DFQATT and CDR2 is SNEGSKA in the germline V gene (reference sequence). V trimming: 5 bases; J trimming: 10 bases; junction bases outside the gene matches: 16. Written as DNA, the CDR3 is TGCAGTGCTTCTCAGACTAGCGGGGGGGCCCCAGGTAGCGAGCAGTTCTTC. It translates to CSASQTSGGAPGSEQFF.

This rearrangement joins TRBV29-1 to TRBJ2-7, with D possibly being TRBD1 (5 bases). V lost 7 bases, J lost 6 bases, and 13 bases lay in between. CDR3 length: 11 amino acids. The germline V gene has CDR1 SQVTM and CDR2 ANQGSEA. The DNA of the CDR3 is TGCAGCGCGATCGGCAGGGCCGAGCAGTACTTC. Translating gives CSAIGRAEQYF.

The rearrangement uses TRBV20-1 and TRBJ1-6; 7 nucleotides align to TRBD1. CDR1 is DFQATT, CDR2 SNEGSKA, per germline (reference sequence). This CDR3 comprises 17 residues. V was clipped by 0 bases and J by 14 bases; unmatched bases: 19. The DNA for the CDR3 is TGCAGTGCTAGAGATCGGTTGGGGGCCAGGGGGGCTTTGACCCTCCACTTT. It translates to CSARDRLGARGALTLHF.

This clonotype was seen a few times. The chain recombines TRBV4-1 with TRBJ2-7; D gene ambiguous. The germline CDR1 and CDR2 sequences are MGHRA and YSYEKL. The CDR3 has 14 residues. V was cut by 4 bases and J by 0 bases, with 10 bases left in between. The CDR3 DNA is TGCGCCAGCAGCCCTCTTTGGAGCTCCTACGAGCAGTACTTC. Translating gives CASSPLWSSYEQYF.

This chain uses TRBV14 with TRBJ2-7; D gene uncertain. The germline V and J ends were trimmed by 0 bases and 3 bases, with 6 bases remaining between them. This CDR3 has 13 amino acids. Looked up from germline, CDR1 is SGHDN and CDR2 is FVKESK. CDR3 protein: CASSQENNYEQYF. The CDR3 DNA reads TGTGCCAGCAGCCAAGAGAACAACTACGAGCAGTACTTC.

The rearrangement joins TRBV7-9 to TRBJ2-1; D might be TRBD1 (5 bases). This CDR3 is built from 15 residues. Germline CDR1 SEHNR, CDR2 FQNEAQ (reference sequence). Trimming took off 4 bases at V and 5 bases at J, with 15 bases between the two ends. The CDR3 nucleotides read TGTGCCAGCAGCTGGGGCAGGCCCAGTGACAATGAGCAGTTCTTC. It codes for CASSWGRPSDNEQFF.

The CDR3 spells CASSLDLGLEQYF. The CDR3 nucleotides are TGTGCCAGCAGTTTAGATTTGGGTTTGGAGCAGTACTTC. The chain couples TRBV12-3 or TRBV12-4 to TRBJ2-7, with D unclear. The CDR3 is 13 residues long. V was pared by 1 base and J by 7 bases, with 11 bases between.

The sample holds many counts of this clonotype. CDR3 in amino acids: CASSLSTLGRTSGLDSYNEQFF. The CDR3 DNA sequence: TGTGCCAGCAGTTTAAGCACCCTGGGGAGGACTAGCGGGTTAGATTCCTACAATGAGCAGTTCTTC. V is TRBV12-3 or TRBV12-4 and J is TRBJ2-1; 11 bases align to TRBD2. The CDR3 spans 22 residues. The V segment lost 2 bases and the J segment 1 base; nucleotides outside the gene matches: 19.

The chain links TRBV6-4 to TRBJ2-2; a weak D match, TRBD2 (5 bases). This CDR3 has 15 amino acids. The V gene lost 5 bases and the J gene lost 5 bases, with 15 bases spanning the gap. CDR1 is MRHNA, CDR2 SNTAGT, per germline. CDR3 nucleotide sequence: TGTGCCAGCAGTCCAGGACTCCCTGGGACCGGGGAGCTGTTTTTT. Protein: CASSPGLPGTGELFF.

This clonotype has just a few counts. CDR3 coding DNA: TGCAGCGTTGAAGCCCAGGACACTGAAGCTTTCTTT. This translates into CSVEAQDTEAFF. The chain couples TRBV29-1 to TRBJ1-1; D gene ambiguous. The V gene lost 1 base and the J gene lost 3 bases, with 6 bases spanning the gap. The CDR3 consists of 12 residues. CDR1 and CDR2 (germline): SQVTM, ANQGSEA.

The table lists this clonotype with a few counts. This rearrangement joins TRBV29-1 to TRBJ2-1; tentative D call: TRBD2 (6 bases). The V and J ends lost 4 bases and 4 bases respectively, with 17 bases between them. The CDR3 loop spans 15 amino acids. CDR1 and CDR2 from the germline V gene are SQVTM and ANQGSEA. The DNA of the CDR3 is TGCAGCGTTGTTGCGGAGGGCATGATGTACAATGAGCAGTTCTTC. This gives the protein CSVVAEGMMYNEQFF.

This clonotype was counted only a few times. The DNA of the CDR3 is TGTGCCAGCAGCGTCGACAGGGAAAATGAGCAGTTCTTC. It yields the protein CASSVDRENEQFF. V usage is TRBV9 and J usage is TRBJ2-1; 7 bases fit TRBD1. The trim removed 2 bases at V and 7 bases at J, leaving 3 bases unmatched. Germline assignment: CDR1 SGDLS and CDR2 YYNGEE. The CDR3 spans 13 residues.

This clonotype was picked up a small number of times. V usage is TRBV7-8 and J usage is TRBJ1-4; D remains ambiguous. V was trimmed by 2 bases and J by 4 bases, leaving 11 bases between them. The CDR3 contains 15 residues. From germline, CDR1 is SGHVS and CDR2 FQNEAQ. CDR3 DNA sequence: TGTGCCAGCAGCTTATGGAGTCAACTTAATGAAAAACTGTTTTTT. Translation gives CASSLWSQLNEKLFF.

This clonotype was recorded a few times. The rearrangement joins TRBV5-1 to TRBJ2-7; tentatively, D is TRBD1 or TRBD2 (5 bases each). Trimming cost V 0 bases and J 2 bases, with 12 bases left between them. Germline CDR1 SGHRS, CDR2 YFSETQ. The CDR3 totals 15 residues. As DNA, the CDR3 is TGCGCCAGCAGCTTGGGAGGGGCCTCCCCCTACGAGCAGTACTTC. This sequence encodes CASSLGGASPYEQYF.

This clonotype occurred a few times. V and J are TRBV12-3 or TRBV12-4 and TRBJ1-5; D not resolved. The CDR3 extends over 14 amino acids. Trimming cost V 3 bases and J 1 base, with 7 bases left between them. In DNA form, the CDR3 reads TGTGCCAGCAGTTTTGGAGGGAGCAATCAGCCCCAGCATTTT. This codes for CASSFGGSNQPQHF.

The chain is built from TRBV10-2 and TRBJ2-7, with no clear D. Trimming left V 6 bases short and J 0 bases short, with 15 bases between. The CDR3 is 15 residues long. Germline loops: CDR1 WSHSY, CDR2 SAAADI. CDR3 coding DNA: TGCGCCAGCAGCCAGACTGAAGCGAGCTCCTACGAGCAGTACTTC. Its protein product is CASSQTEASSYEQYF.

The genes are TRBV12-3 or TRBV12-4 and TRBJ2-1; D remains unclear. Trimming shortened V by 6 bases and J by 11 bases, and 11 bases separated the two germline ends. This CDR3 is built from 11 residues. The chain's CDR3 is CASSLTDQQFF. CDR3 DNA sequence: TGTGCCAGCAGCCTGACGGATCAGCAGTTCTTC.

V usage is TRBV9 and J usage is TRBJ2-5; TRBD2 matches at 7 bases. This CDR3 is built from 14 residues. J lost 4 bases, V lost 8 bases, and 11 bases had no gene match. Germline V CDR1 and CDR2: SGDLS, YYNGEE. The CDR3 DNA sequence: TGTGCCAGTAACCCTGGAGGGAGGGGAGAGACCCAGTACTTC. It encodes CASNPGGRGETQYF.

The chain recombines TRBV12-3 or TRBV12-4 with TRBJ2-7; D possibly corresponds to TRBD1 (5 bases). V lost 3 bases and J lost 5, with 11 bases in between. The CDR3 consists of 13 residues. The CDR3 region has the DNA TGTGCCAGCAGTTTTGTTCAGGGTAACGAGCAGTACTTC. Its protein product is CASSFVQGNEQYF.

The chain recombines TRBV11-1 with TRBJ2-5; 9 nucleotides line up with TRBD1. V lost 6 bases and J lost 0; bases outside the gene matches: 5. Germline assignment: CDR1 SGHAT and CDR2 FQDESV (reference sequence). This CDR3 contains 15 residues. CDR3 loop: CASSWTGVNQETQYF. The CDR3 DNA reads TGTGCCAGCAGTTGGACAGGGGTAAACCAAGAGACCCAGTACTTC.

The V and J genes are TRBV2 and TRBJ2-2, with unresolved D. V dropped 8 bases and J dropped 0 bases, with 13 bases sitting between them. The germline CDR1 and CDR2 sequences are SNHLY and FYNNEI. There are 15 residues in the CDR3. Here the CDR3 DNA reads TGTGCCAGCCTCGGTGGCCGGGCGAACACCGGGGAGCTGTTTTTT. Protein product: CASLGGRANTGELFF.

The gene calls are TRBV5-6 and TRBJ2-7; 7 nucleotides align to TRBD2. The germline gives CDR1 SGHDT, CDR2 YYEEEE. The CDR3 runs 13 residues. V was pared by 4 bases and J by 5 bases, with 6 bases of the junction left unmatched. This chain's CDR3 is CASSPGRSHEQYF. As DNA, the CDR3 is TGTGCCAGCAGCCCCGGGAGGTCCCACGAGCAGTACTTC.

The J gene is TRBJ2-3, the V gene TRBV30, with D maybe TRBD2 (5 bases). V dropped 5 bases and J dropped 1 base, with 13 bases sitting between them. Germline V gene lookup returns CDR1 GTSNPN and CDR2 SVGIG (reference sequence). The CDR3 runs 14 residues. As DNA, the CDR3 is TGTGCCTGGTCCATCGGGGTAGGCACAGATACGCAGTATTTT. The encoded protein is CAWSIGVGTDTQYF.